This T cell receptor (beta chain) was captured in a study of shared clonotypes between healthy human individuals. Repertoires were generated with immunoSEQ multiplex PCR, while TCRdb's copy carries only in-frame clones and drops some. The sample records approximately 2.5 million clones, roughly 93% being singletons. Looked up from germline, CDR1 is MDHEN and CDR2 is SYDVKM. The CDR3 runs to 14 residues. V dropped 8 bases and J dropped 6 bases, with 17 bases sitting between them. The chain is built from TRBV28 and TRBJ2-1, with D tentatively TRBD1 (6 bases). The specimen sequenced was naive CD4+ T cells from PBMCs. Subset meaning: CD45RA+ positively selected. The TCR originated in a man aged 18 to 29 in good health. Some clones in this sample may be carry-over from other donors' samples. CDR3 bases: TGTGCCAGCGAGACAGGTGGTCTCCCCAATGAGCAGTTCTTC. Protein product: CASETGGLPNEQFF.